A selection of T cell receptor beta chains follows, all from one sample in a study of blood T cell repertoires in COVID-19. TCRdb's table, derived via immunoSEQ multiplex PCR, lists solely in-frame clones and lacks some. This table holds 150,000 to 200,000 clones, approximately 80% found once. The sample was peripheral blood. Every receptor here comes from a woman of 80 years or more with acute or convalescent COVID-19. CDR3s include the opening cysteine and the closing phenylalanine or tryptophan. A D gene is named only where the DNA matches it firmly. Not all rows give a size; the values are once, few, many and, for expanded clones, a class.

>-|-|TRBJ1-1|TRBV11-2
CASSLMQSMNTEAFF
TGTGCCAGCAGCTTAATGCAGTCCATGAACACTGAAGCTTTCTTT
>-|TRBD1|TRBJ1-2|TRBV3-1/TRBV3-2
CASSQGQGESGYTF
TGTGCCAGCAGCCAAGGACAGGGGGAGTCTGGCTACACCTTC
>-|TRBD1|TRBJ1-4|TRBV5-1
CASSKGTGANEKLFF
TGCGCCAGCAGCAAAGGGACAGGGGCTAATGAAAAACTGTTTTTT
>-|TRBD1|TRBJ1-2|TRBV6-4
CASSAGTGLSGYTF
TGTGCCAGCAGTGCCGGGACAGGGCTGAGTGGCTACACCTTC
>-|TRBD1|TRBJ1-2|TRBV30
CAWSGGQGYYGYTF
TGTGCCTGGAGTGGGGGACAGGGGTACTATGGCTACACCTTC
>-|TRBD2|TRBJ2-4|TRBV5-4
CASSFATSGRGGKNIQYF
TGTGCCAGCAGCTTTGCGACTAGCGGGAGAGGCGGCAAAAACATTCAGTACTTC
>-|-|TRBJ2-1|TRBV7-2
CASSAGRPAVYNEQFF
TGTGCCAGCAGCGCGGGACGTCCCGCTGTTTACAATGAGCAGTTCTTC
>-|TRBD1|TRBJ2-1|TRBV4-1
CASSQTGTGRYNEQFF
TGCGCCAGCAGCCAAACCGGGACAGGCCGCTACAATGAGCAGTTCTTC
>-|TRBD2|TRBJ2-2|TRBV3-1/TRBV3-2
CASSPLRLAGGEDTGELFF
TGTGCCAGCAGCCCCCTCCGACTAGCGGGGGGGGAAGACACCGGGGAGCTGTTTTTT
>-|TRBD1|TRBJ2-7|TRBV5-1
CASSSTGTGGLEQYF
TGCGCCAGCAGCTCAACCGGGACAGGGGGTCTCGAGCAGTACTTC
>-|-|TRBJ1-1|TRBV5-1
CASSHSTGIGTEAFF
TGCGCCAGCAGCCACTCAACAGGGATTGGCACTGAAGCTTTCTTT
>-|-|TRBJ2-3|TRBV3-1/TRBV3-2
CASSQATRINTQYF
TGTGCCAGCAGCCAGGCGACTAGGATCAATACGCAGTATTTT
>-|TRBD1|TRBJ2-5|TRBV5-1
CASSLGFRTGANQETQYF
TGCGCCAGCAGCTTGGGTTTTAGGACAGGGGCCAATCAAGAGACCCAGTACTTC
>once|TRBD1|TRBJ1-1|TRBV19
CASNVGGQSAAFF
TGTGCCAGTAACGTTGGGGGACAGTCAGCAGCTTTCTTT
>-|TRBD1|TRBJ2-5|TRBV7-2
CASSSGTAETQYF
TGTGCCAGCAGCTCCGGGACAGCAGAGACCCAGTACTTC
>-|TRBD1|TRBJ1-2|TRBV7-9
CASSLWGQAYSKRGYTF
TGTGCCAGCAGCTTATGGGGACAGGCCTACTCTAAGCGGGGCTACACCTTC
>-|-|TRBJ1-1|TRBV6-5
CASSYTSQPLDGEAFF
TGTGCCAGCAGTTACACGAGCCAACCGCTAGATGGTGAAGCTTTCTTT
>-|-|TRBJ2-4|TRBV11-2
CASSLRSRGGNIQYF
TGTGCCAGCAGCTTACGGAGCAGGGGAGGGAACATTCAGTACTTC
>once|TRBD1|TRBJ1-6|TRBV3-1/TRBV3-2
CASSHAGGQNSPLHF
TGTGCCAGCAGCCATGCAGGGGGTCAAAATTCACCCCTCCACTTT
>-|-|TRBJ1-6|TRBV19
CASSISRSPLHF
TGTGCCAGTAGTATCTCCAGGTCACCCCTCCACTTT
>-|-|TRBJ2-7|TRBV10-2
CASSESTDSYEQYF
TGCGCCAGCAGTGAGTCTACAGATTCCTACGAGCAGTACTTC
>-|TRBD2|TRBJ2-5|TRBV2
CASTRRLAGGETQYF
TGTGCCAGCACCCGCCGACTAGCGGGGGGAGAGACCCAGTACTTC
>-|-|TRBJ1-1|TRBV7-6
CASSLVGSGGEVMNTEAFF
TGTGCCAGCAGCTTAGTGGGCAGCGGTGGGGAGGTAATGAACACTGAAGCTTTCTTT
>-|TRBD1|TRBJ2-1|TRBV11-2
CASSFPLRQGGRVQFF
TGTGCCAGCAGCTTCCCCTTGAGACAGGGTGGGAGAGTGCAGTTCTTC
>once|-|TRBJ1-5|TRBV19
CASRSGVRGNQPQHF
TGTGCCAGTAGGTCCGGGGTTCGGGGCAATCAGCCCCAGCATTTT
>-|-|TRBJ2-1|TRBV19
CASSISGLRNGGEQFF
TGTGCCAGTAGTATTAGCGGTCTACGCAATGGCGGAGAGCAGTTCTTC
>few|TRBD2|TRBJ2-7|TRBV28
CASSLYSPRLAGGTYEQYF
TGTGCCAGCAGTTTATATAGCCCGCGACTAGCGGGAGGGACCTACGAGCAGTACTTC
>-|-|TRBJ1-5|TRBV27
CASSPGLRQRFSGNQPQHF
TGTGCCAGCAGTCCCGGGCTTAGACAGCGATTTTCGGGCAATCAGCCCCAGCATTTT
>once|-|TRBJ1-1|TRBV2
CASQGQRDTEAFF
TGTGCCAGCCAGGGGCAGAGGGACACTGAAGCTTTCTTT